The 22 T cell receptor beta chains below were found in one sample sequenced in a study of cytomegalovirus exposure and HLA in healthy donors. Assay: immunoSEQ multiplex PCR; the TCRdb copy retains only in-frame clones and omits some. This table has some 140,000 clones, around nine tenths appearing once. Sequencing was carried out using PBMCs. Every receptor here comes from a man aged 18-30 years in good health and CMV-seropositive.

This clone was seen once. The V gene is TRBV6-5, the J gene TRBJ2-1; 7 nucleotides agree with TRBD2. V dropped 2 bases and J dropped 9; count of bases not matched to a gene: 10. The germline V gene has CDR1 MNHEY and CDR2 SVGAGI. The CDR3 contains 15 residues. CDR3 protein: CASSYEREGQGEQFF. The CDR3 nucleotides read TGTGCCAGCAGTTACGAGCGGGAAGGCCAGGGTGAGCAGTTCTTC.

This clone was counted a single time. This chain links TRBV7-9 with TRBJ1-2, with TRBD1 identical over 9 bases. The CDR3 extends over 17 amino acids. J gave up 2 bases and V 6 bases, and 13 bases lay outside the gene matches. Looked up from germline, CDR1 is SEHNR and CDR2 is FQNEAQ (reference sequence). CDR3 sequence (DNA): TGTGCCAGCAGTCAAATTTCGACAGGGGGGTCGAACTATGGCTACACCTTC. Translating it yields CASSQISTGGSNYGYTF.

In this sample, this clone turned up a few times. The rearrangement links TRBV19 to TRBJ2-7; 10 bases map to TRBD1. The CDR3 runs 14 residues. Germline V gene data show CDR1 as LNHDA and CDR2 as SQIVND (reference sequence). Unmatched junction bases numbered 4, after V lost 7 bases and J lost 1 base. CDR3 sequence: CASTEGQGSYEQYF. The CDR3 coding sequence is TGTGCCAGTACCGAGGGACAGGGGTCCTACGAGCAGTACTTC.

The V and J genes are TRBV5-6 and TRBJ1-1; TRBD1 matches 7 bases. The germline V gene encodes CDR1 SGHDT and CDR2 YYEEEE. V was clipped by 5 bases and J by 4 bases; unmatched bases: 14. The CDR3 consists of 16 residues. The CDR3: CASSLWAGGIFTEAFF. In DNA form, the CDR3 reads TGTGCCAGCAGTCTCTGGGCAGGGGGTATCTTCACTGAAGCTTTCTTT.

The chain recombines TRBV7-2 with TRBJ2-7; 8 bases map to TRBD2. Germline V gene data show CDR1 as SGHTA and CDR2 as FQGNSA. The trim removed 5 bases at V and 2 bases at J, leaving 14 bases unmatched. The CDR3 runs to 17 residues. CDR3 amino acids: CASSPRASGAGAYEQYF. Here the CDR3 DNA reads TGTGCCAGCAGCCCTAGGGCTAGCGGAGCGGGGGCCTACGAGCAGTACTTC. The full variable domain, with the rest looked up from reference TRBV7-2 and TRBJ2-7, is GAGVSQSPSNKVTEKGKDVELRCDPISGHTALYWYRQSLGQGLEFLIYFQGNSAPDKSGLPSDRFSAERTGGSVSTLTIQRTQQEDSAVYLCASSPRASGAGAYEQYFGPGTRLTVT.

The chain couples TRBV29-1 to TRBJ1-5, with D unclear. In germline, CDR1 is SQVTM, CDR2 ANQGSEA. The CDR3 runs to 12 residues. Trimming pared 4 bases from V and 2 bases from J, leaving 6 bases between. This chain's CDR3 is CSVVFGNQPQHF. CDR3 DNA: TGCAGCGTTGTATTCGGCAATCAGCCCCAGCATTTT.

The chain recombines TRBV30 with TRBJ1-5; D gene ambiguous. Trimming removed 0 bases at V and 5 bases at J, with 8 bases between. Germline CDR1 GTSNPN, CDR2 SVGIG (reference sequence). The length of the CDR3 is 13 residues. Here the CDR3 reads CAWSVSGDQPQHF. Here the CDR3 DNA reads TGTGCCTGGAGTGTAAGCGGGGATCAGCCCCAGCATTTT. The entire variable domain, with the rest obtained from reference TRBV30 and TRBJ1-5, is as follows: SQTIHQWPATLVQPVGSPLSLECTVEGTSNPNLYWYRQAAGRGLQLLFYSVGIGQISSEVPQNLSASRPQDRQFILSSKKLLLSDSGFYLCAWSVSGDQPQHFGDGTRLSIL.

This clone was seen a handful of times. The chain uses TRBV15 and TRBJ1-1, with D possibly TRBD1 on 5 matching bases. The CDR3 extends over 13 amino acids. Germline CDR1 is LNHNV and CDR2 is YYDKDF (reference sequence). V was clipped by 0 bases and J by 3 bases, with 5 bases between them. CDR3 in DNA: TGTGCCACCAGCAGAGAACAGGACACTGAAGCTTTCTTT. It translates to CATSREQDTEAFF.

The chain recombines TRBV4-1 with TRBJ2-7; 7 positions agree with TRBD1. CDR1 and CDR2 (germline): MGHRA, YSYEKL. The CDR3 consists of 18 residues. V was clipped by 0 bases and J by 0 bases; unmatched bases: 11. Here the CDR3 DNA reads TGCGCCAGCAGCCAAGATCTCGGAGGAAGGGACAGCTCCTACGAGCAGTACTTC. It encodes CASSQDLGGRDSSYEQYF.

The CDR3 DNA sequence: TGCGCCAGCAGCGCGGACAGTCCGGAGCAGTACTTC. Amino acid sequence: CASSADSPEQYF. The rearrangement joins TRBV5-1 to TRBJ2-7; possible D gene TRBD1, 6 bases. Germline V gene sequence: CDR1 SGHRS, CDR2 YFSETQ. This CDR3 comprises 12 residues. Trimming removed 4 bases at V and 7 bases at J, with 12 bases between.

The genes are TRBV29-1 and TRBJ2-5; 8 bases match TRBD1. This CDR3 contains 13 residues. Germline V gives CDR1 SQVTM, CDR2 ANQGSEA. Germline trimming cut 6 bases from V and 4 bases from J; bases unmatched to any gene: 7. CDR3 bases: TGCAGCGTAGACAGGGGCTTCGGAGAGACCCAGTACTTC. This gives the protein CSVDRGFGETQYF.

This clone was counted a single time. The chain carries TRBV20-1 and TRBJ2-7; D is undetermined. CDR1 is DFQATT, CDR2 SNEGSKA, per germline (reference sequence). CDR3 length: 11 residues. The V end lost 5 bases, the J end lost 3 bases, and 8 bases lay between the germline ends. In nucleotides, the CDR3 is TGCAGTGCTCCGGGTTACTACGAGCAGTACTTC. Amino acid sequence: CSAPGYYEQYF.

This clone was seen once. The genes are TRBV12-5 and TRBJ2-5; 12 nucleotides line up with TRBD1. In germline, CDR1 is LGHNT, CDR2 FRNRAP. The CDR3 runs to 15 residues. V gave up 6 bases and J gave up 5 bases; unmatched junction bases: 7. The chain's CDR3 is CASGPGTGGAETQYF. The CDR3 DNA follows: TGTGCTAGTGGACCGGGGACAGGGGGCGCGGAGACCCAGTACTTC. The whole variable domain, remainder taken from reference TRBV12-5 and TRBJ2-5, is DARVTQTPRHKVTEMGQEVTMRCQPILGHNTVFWYRQTMMQGLELLAYFRNRAPLDDSGMPKDRFSAEMPDATLATLKIQPSEPRDSAVYFCASGPGTGGAETQYFGPGTRLLVL.

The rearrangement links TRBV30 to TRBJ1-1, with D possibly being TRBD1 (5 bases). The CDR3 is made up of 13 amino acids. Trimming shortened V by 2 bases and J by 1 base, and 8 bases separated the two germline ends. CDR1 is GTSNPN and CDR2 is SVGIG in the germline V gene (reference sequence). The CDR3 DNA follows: TGTGCCTGGAGTAAGGGGTCGAACACTGAAGCTTTCTTT. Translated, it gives CAWSKGSNTEAFF.

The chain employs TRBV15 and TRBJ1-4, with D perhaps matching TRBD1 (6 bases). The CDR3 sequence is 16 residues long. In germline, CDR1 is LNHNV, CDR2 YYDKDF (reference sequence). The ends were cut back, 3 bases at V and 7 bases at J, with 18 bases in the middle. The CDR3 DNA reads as TGTGCCACCAGCAGGCAATCCGGGACAAATACTGAAAAACTGTTTTTT. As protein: CATSRQSGTNTEKLFF.

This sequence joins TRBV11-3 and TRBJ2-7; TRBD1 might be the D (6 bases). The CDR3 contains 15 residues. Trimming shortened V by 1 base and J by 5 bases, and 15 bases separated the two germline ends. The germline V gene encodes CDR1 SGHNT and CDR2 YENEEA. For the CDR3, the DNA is TGTGCCAGCAGCTTAGGGGGACAACGAGGGAACGAGCAGTACTTC. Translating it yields CASSLGGQRGNEQYF.

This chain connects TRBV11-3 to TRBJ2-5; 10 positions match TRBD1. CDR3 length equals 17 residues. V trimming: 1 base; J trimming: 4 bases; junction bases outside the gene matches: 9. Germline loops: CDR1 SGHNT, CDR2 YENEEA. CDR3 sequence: CASSLGQGTGAGETQYF. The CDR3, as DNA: TGTGCCAGCAGCTTAGGCCAAGGGACAGGGGCAGGAGAGACCCAGTACTTC.

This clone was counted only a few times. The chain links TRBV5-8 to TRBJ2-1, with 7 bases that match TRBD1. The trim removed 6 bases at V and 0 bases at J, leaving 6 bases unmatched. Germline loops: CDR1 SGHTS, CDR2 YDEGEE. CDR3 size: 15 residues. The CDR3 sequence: CASIRGSSSYNEQFF. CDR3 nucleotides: TGTGCCAGCATCAGGGGGTCCAGCTCCTACAATGAGCAGTTCTTC.

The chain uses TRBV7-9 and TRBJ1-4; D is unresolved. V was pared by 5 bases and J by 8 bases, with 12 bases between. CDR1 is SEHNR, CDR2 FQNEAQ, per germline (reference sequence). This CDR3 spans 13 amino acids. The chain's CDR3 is CASSGRAEEKLFF. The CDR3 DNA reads TGTGCCAGCAGCGGGCGGGCGGAGGAAAAACTGTTTTTT.

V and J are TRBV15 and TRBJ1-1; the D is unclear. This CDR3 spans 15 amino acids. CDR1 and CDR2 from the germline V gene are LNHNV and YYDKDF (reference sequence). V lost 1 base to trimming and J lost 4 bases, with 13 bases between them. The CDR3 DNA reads TGTGCCACCAGCAGAGCTGAGGGAGGTGGCACTGAAGCTTTCTTT. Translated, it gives CATSRAEGGGTEAFF.

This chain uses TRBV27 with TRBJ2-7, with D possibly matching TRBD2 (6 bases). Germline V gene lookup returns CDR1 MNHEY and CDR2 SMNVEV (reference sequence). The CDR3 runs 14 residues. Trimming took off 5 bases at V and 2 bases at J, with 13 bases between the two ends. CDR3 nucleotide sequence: TGTGCCAGCAGTAGATGGACTAACCCCTACGAGCAGTACTTC. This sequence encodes CASSRWTNPYEQYF.

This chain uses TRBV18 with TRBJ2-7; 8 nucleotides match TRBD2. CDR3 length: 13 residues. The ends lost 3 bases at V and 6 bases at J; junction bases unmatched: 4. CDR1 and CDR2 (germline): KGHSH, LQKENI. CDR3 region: CASSPTSVGEQYF. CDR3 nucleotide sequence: TGTGCCAGCTCACCGACTAGCGTAGGCGAGCAGTACTTC.